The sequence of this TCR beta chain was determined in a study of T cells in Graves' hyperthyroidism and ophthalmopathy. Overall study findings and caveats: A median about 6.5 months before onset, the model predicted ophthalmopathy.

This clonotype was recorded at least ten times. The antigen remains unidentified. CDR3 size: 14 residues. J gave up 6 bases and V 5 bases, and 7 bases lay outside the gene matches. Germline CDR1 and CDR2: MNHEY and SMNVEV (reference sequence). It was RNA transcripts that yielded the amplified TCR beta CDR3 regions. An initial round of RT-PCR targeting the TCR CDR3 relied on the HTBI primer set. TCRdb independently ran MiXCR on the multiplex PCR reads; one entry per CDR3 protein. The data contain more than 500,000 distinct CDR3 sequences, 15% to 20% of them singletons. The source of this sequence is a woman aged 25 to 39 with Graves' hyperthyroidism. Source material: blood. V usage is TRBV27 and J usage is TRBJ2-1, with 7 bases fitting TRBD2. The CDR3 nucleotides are TGTGCCAGCAGTCCCGGGACTATCGTCAATGAGCAGTTCTTC. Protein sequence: CASSPGTIVNEQFF.